This T cell receptor beta chain comes out of a study of control samples from healthy donors and cancer patients. V lost 2 bases, J lost 9 bases, and 12 bases lay in between. The CDR3 totals 13 residues. Germline values: CDR1 MDHEN, CDR2 SYDVKM. Using immunoSEQ multiplex PCR, the repertoire was profiled, and TCRdb retains in-frame clones only, with some absent. The table has 80,000 to 100,000 clones, around 90% seen once; the top ten hold 13% to 15%. The V and J genes are TRBV28 and TRBJ2-3; D is uncertain. This receptor was identified in a man between 25 and 39 years old in good health. The sequencing sample was made of blood. The CDR3 bases are TGTGCCAGCAGTTTAAGCTACCTAAAAACGCAGTATTTT. It specifies CASSLSYLKTQYF. Full variable domain (missing parts from reference TRBV28 and TRBJ2-3): DVKVTQSSRYLVKRTGEKVFLECVQDMDHENMFWYRQDPGLGLRLIYFSYDVKMKEKGDIPEGYSVSREKKERFSLILESASTNQTSMYLCASSLSYLKTQYFGPGTRLTVL.